Each of the 25 T cell receptor beta chains below was sequenced from the same sample in a study of T cells after posttransplantation cyclophosphamide. Clones were read by immunoSEQ multiplex PCR, and TCRdb kept only the in-frame ones, dropping some. Altogether more than 25,000 clones were found in the sample, and no singletons occur. Sequenced: PBMCs. These receptors were obtained from a man aged 50-59 years in good health, CMV-negative, and a related stem cell transplant donor.

At least ten counts were recorded for this clone. The rearrangement uses TRBV5-1 and TRBJ2-7, with TRBD1 matching 11 bases. Unmatched junction bases numbered 18, after V lost 5 bases and J lost 5 bases. CDR3 length: 18 amino acids. CDR1 is SGHRS, CDR2 YFSETQ, per germline. The CDR3 reads CASSRQGTGGPSGHEQYF. CDR3 nucleotide sequence: TGCGCCAGCAGTCGTCAAGGGACAGGGGGTCCTTCGGGCCACGAGCAGTACTTC. Complete variable domain (other parts from reference TRBV5-1 and TRBJ2-7): KAGVTQTPRYLIKTRGQQVTLSCSPISGHRSVSWYQQTPGQGLQFLFEYFSETQRNKGNFPGRFSGRQFSNSRSEMNVSTLELGDSALYLCASSRQGTGGPSGHEQYFGPGTRLTVT.

This clone was detected a few times. This chain links TRBV7-8 with TRBJ1-6; tentatively, D is TRBD1 (6 bases). This CDR3 is built from 13 residues. V was trimmed by 4 bases and J by 10 bases, leaving 11 bases between them. The germline V gene has CDR1 SGHVS and CDR2 FQNEAQ. DNA for the CDR3: TGTGCCAGCAGCTACAGGGCAAGGTCACCCCTCCACTTT. Amino acids: CASSYRARSPLHF.

There are many counts of this clone. The chain joins TRBV5-1 to TRBJ2-2; D is possibly TRBD2 (6 bases). The CDR3 sequence is 17 residues long. Deletions cut 4 bases from V and 3 bases from J, with 19 bases between. Looked up from germline, CDR1 is SGHRS and CDR2 is YFSETQ. The CDR3 here is CASSLFGGSPDTGELFF. CDR3 DNA: TGCGCCAGCAGCCTCTTTGGGGGGTCCCCCGACACCGGGGAGCTGTTTTTT.

This clone appeared many times. J is TRBJ1-2 and V is TRBV30, with a tentative D call TRBD1 (6 bases). This CDR3 has 13 amino acids. Germline V gene data show CDR1 as GTSNPN and CDR2 as SVGIG (reference sequence). V gave up 1 base and J gave up 8 bases, with 14 bases separating them. CDR3 region: CAWSDRALWGYTF. The CDR3 nucleotides are TGTGCCTGGAGTGACAGGGCTCTCTGGGGCTACACCTTC.

This clone showed up many times. V is TRBV7-2 and J is TRBJ2-2; D possibly corresponds to TRBD2 (5 bases). V lost 5 bases to trimming and J lost 7 bases, with 14 bases between them. The CDR3 consists of 14 residues. Germline loops: CDR1 SGHTA, CDR2 FQGNSA. CDR3 bases: TGTGCCAGCAGCCCATCCTTGGGAGACGGGGAGCTGTTTTTT. This gives the protein CASSPSLGDGELFF. Supplemented by reference TRBV7-2 and TRBJ2-2, the full variable domain reads GAGVSQSPSNKVTEKGKDVELRCDPISGHTALYWYRQSLGQGLEFLIYFQGNSAPDKSGLPSDRFSAERTGGSVSTLTIQRTQQEDSAVYLCASSPSLGDGELFFGEGSRLTVL.

This clone was seen ten or more times. This chain connects TRBV27 to TRBJ1-6, with D maybe TRBD1 (5 bases). This CDR3 region has 15 residues. Between the trimmed V and J ends, which lost 6 bases and 6 bases, there was a span of 15 bases. The V gene's germline CDR1 is MNHEY and CDR2 SMNVEV (reference sequence). The CDR3 protein is CASRTRQPINSPLHF. In DNA, the CDR3 is TGTGCCAGCAGAACCCGACAGCCTATTAATTCACCCCTCCACTTT.

This clone was recorded many times. This chain joins TRBV18 and TRBJ1-2; the match to TRBD1 covers 9 bases. Germline CDR1 and CDR2: KGHSH and LQKENI. This CDR3 has 15 residues. V dropped 2 bases and J dropped 8; count of bases not matched to a gene: 9. The CDR3 loop is CASSPTTGQGLGYTF. The CDR3 bases are TGTGCCAGCTCACCAACTACGGGACAGGGTTTGGGCTACACCTTC.

This clone occurred a few times. V usage is TRBV5-4 and J usage is TRBJ2-5, with TRBD2 matching 8 bases. Germline V gene lookup returns CDR1 SGHNT and CDR2 YYREEE (reference sequence). V shed 6 bases, J shed 3 bases, and the junction held 4 bases outside the gene matches. The CDR3 sequence is 13 residues long. This chain's CDR3 is CASTAGEEETQYF. The CDR3 DNA follows: TGTGCCAGCACAGCGGGGGAGGAAGAGACCCAGTACTTC.

This clone was counted many times. The chain joins TRBV2 to TRBJ2-4; weak D call: TRBD2 (7 bases). The CDR3 length is 17 residues. V was cut by 3 bases and J by 0 bases, with 15 bases left in between. From germline, CDR1 is SNHLY and CDR2 FYNNEI. The CDR3 sequence is CASSEGGGPLAKNIQYF. CDR3 bases: TGTGCCAGCAGTGAGGGGGGGGGCCCTCTAGCCAAAAACATTCAGTACTTC.

This clone was observed many times. The chain uses TRBV30 and TRBJ2-7; TRBD2 matches at 12 bases. This CDR3 is 17 amino acids long. Germline V gene sequence: CDR1 GTSNPN, CDR2 SVGIG (reference sequence). The trim removed 3 bases at V and 7 bases at J, leaving 16 bases unmatched. The CDR3 here is CAWRRGTSGSSLGEQYF. The CDR3 region has the DNA TGTGCCTGGAGGAGGGGGACTAGCGGGTCCTCATTGGGGGAGCAGTACTTC.

There are many counts of this clone. This rearrangement joins TRBV6-5 to TRBJ2-7, with TRBD1 matching over 9 bases. The CDR3 runs 14 residues. Trimming cost V 6 bases and J 5 bases; bases outside gene matches: 8. Germline CDR1 reads MNHEY; CDR2 reads SVGAGI. Written as DNA, the CDR3 is TGTGCCAGCAGACCACCGGGACAGGGACACGAGCAGTACTTC. This encodes CASRPPGQGHEQYF.

This clone has at least ten counts. This chain connects TRBV19 to TRBJ2-2; TRBD2 matches at 10 bases. The CDR3 length is 15 residues. The junction had 0 bases not matched to a gene; V was cut back by 4 bases and J by 1 base. The germline gives CDR1 LNHDA, CDR2 SQIVND (reference sequence). CDR3: CASSRTSGNTGELFF. The CDR3, as DNA: TGTGCCAGTAGTAGGACTAGCGGGAACACCGGGGAGCTGTTTTTT.

There are many counts of this clone. The rearrangement joins TRBV2 to TRBJ1-6, with a weak D call TRBD1 (6 bases). V lost 6 bases, J lost 7 bases, and 16 bases lay in between. CDR3 size: 15 residues. Germline CDR1 and CDR2: SNHLY and FYNNEI. In DNA, the CDR3 is TGTGCCAGCAGGCCCGACGTTACAGGGAATTCACCCCTCCACTTT. It yields the protein CASRPDVTGNSPLHF.

Ten or more counts support this clone. The V and J genes are TRBV18 and TRBJ2-7; D perhaps matches TRBD1 (5 bases). V was clipped by 3 bases and J by 2 bases, with 11 bases between them. The CDR3 extends over 14 amino acids. CDR1 and CDR2 from the germline V gene are KGHSH and LQKENI. The CDR3 bases are TGTGCCAGCTCACCTCGTCCAGGGACCTACGAGCAGTACTTC. Its translation: CASSPRPGTYEQYF.

This clone appeared many times. The CDR3 coding sequence is TGTGCCAGCAGCTCGACAGGGAAGGGCACTGAAGCTTTCTTT. Translated: CASSSTGKGTEAFF. V is TRBV5-4 and J is TRBJ1-1; 7 nucleotides agree with TRBD1. This CDR3 is 14 amino acids long. Per the germline V gene, CDR1 is SGHNT and CDR2 is YYREEE (reference sequence). V lost 3 bases and J lost 4; bases outside the gene matches: 6.

In its sample, this clone was seen a few times. The chain joins TRBV27 to TRBJ1-6; D remains unclear. The germline V and J ends were trimmed by 5 bases and 10 bases, with 12 bases remaining between them. CDR1 and CDR2 (germline): MNHEY, SMNVEV (reference sequence). The CDR3 sequence is 13 residues long. CDR3 in amino acids: CASSLPGSSPLHF. The CDR3 nucleotides read TGTGCCAGCAGTCTTCCGGGGTCCTCACCCCTCCACTTT.

Ten or more counts support this clone. The V call is TRBV6-1, the J call TRBJ1-5; D possibly corresponds to TRBD1 (5 bases). The CDR3 is made up of 16 amino acids. In germline, CDR1 is MNHNS, CDR2 SASEGT. The ends were cut back, 3 bases at V and 0 bases at J, with 12 bases in the middle. The CDR3 DNA reads TGTGCCAGCAGTGAGTCGCAGGGCTATAGCAATCAGCCCCAGCATTTT. Protein product: CASSESQGYSNQPQHF.

This clone was detected many times. This chain joins TRBV27 and TRBJ1-5; 11 bases align to TRBD1. The CDR3 length is 16 residues. Trimming removed 5 bases from V and 3 bases from J; junction bases left unmatched: 6. Germline CDR1 reads MNHEY; CDR2 reads SMNVEV (reference sequence). CDR3 bases: TGTGCCAGCAGTAATGGACAGGGGGCCCCCAATCAGCCCCAGCATTTT. As protein: CASSNGQGAPNQPQHF.

This chain joins TRBV28 and TRBJ2-3, with a possible D match to TRBD2 (5 bases). CDR3 size: 13 residues. Germline CDR1 and CDR2: MDHEN and SYDVKM. With 4 bases removed from V and 2 bases from J, the gap between germline ends came to 7 bases. CDR3 nucleotide sequence: TGTGCCAGCAGTTCACGGGACACAGATACGCAGTATTTT. Translating gives CASSSRDTDTQYF.

This sequence joins TRBV7-2 and TRBJ2-5, with TRBD1 matching 8 bases. Per the germline V gene, CDR1 is SGHTA and CDR2 is FQGNSA. V lost 6 bases to trimming and J lost 11 bases; unmatched junction nucleotides: 14. The CDR3 is 14 residues long. The DNA of the CDR3 is TGTGCCAGCAGATCCGGGACAGGACTACGAGAGCAGTACTTC. Its protein is CASRSGTGLREQYF.

This clone was counted many times. This chain uses TRBV6-5 with TRBJ1-1; D remains ambiguous. Trimming took off 4 bases at V and 8 bases at J, with 11 bases between the two ends. This CDR3 has 12 residues. The germline V gene encodes CDR1 MNHEY and CDR2 SVGAGI. In nucleotides, the CDR3 is TGTGCCAGCAGTTTACGGACGGGAGAAGCTTTCTTT. Its translation is CASSLRTGEAFF.

This clone was observed many times. The J gene is TRBJ2-7, the V gene TRBV7-9; the match to TRBD2 covers 7 bases. Germline V gives CDR1 SEHNR, CDR2 FQNEAQ (reference sequence). V shed 3 bases and J 2 bases; nucleotides not matched to a gene: 7. The CDR3 has 15 residues. The CDR3 sequence is CASSFKSGLPYEQYF. The CDR3 coding sequence is TGTGCCAGCAGCTTTAAATCGGGACTACCCTACGAGCAGTACTTC. Full variable domain (rest looked up from reference TRBV7-9 and TRBJ2-7): DTGVSQNPRHKITKRGQNVTFRCDPISEHNRLYWYRQTLGQGPEFLTYFQNEAQLEKSRLLSDRFSAERPKGSFSTLEIQRTEQGDSAMYLCASSFKSGLPYEQYFGPGTRLTVT.

This clone has a count of ten or more. The CDR3 spells CASSRTGTGNQPQHF. The CDR3 region has the DNA TGTGCCAGCAGCCGGACAGGGACGGGCAATCAGCCCCAGCATTTT. This sequence joins TRBV6-1 and TRBJ1-5; 8 bases are shared with TRBD1. The CDR3 has 15 residues. Per the germline V gene, CDR1 is MNHNS and CDR2 is SASEGT. With V trimmed by 6 bases and J by 2 bases, 6 bases remained unmatched.

The table lists this clone with many counts. J is TRBJ2-7 and V is TRBV27; the D gene is possibly TRBD2 (7 bases). Germline V gives CDR1 MNHEY, CDR2 SMNVEV (reference sequence). V was trimmed by 6 bases and J by 3 bases, leaving 24 bases between them. The CDR3 length is 17 residues. The CDR3 sequence is CASSPTPSGTLIYEQYF. CDR3 DNA: TGTGCCAGCAGCCCTACTCCGAGCGGGACACTTATCTACGAGCAGTACTTC.

This chain links TRBV7-2 with TRBJ2-2; perhaps TRBD2 as D (5 bases). This CDR3 spans 15 amino acids. V was clipped by 5 bases and J by 2 bases, with 12 bases between them. CDR1 is SGHTA, CDR2 FQGNSA, per germline. The CDR3 region is CASSPGLFNTGELFF. DNA of the CDR3: TGTGCCAGCAGCCCCGGACTGTTCAACACCGGGGAGCTGTTTTTT.